This entry concerns a single T cell receptor beta chain. Its antigen remains unknown. The sample comes from a study of T cell responses to AZD1222 COVID-19 vaccine. Across the whole study: Both about-4-week and about-12-week second-dose recipients were combined.

The CDR3 is 21 amino acids. Repertoires were generated with immunoSEQ multiplex PCR, while TCRdb's copy carries only in-frame clones and drops some. Of about 110,000 clones in the sample, about 86% were seen once. Study observations and caveats: The repertoires were collected only after the peak T cell response. Among those given AZD1222, only five or six were seropositive at baseline. Compared with day 0, the breadth and depth of the Spike-specific TCR repertoire rose significantly after two doses of AZD1222.

This chain connects TRBV21-1 to TRBJ1-6; no DNA check was done on the table's D call, TRBD1. TRBV21-1 is designated a pseudogene. The sequences come from peripheral blood, collected on day 0 of AZD1222 vaccination. The TCR originated in an adult in good health. In DNA form, the CDR3 reads TGTGCCAGCACAGAGGGGGCAGGGCAAAAAGTGTGGACCTCCTATAATTCACCCCTCCACTTT. It is translated as CASTEGAGQKVWTSYNSPLHF.